This T cell receptor (beta chain) appears in the sequencing data of a study of cytomegalovirus exposure and HLA in healthy donors. About the research overall: Falling in the Caucasian-associated ancestry cluster were roughly 86% of 350 to 400 genotyped donors. The study's findings and limits: Previously analyzed data showed that most TCR beta V segments were productive at a frequency of about 87% or about 30%. Reported results showed that the classifier diagnosed cytomegalovirus status with high specificity and sensitivity.

V dropped 2 bases and J dropped 0; count of bases not matched to a gene: 3. Germline CDR1 MGHRA, CDR2 YSYEKL. The CDR3 is 15 amino acids. Though nominally healthy at sampling, donors likely had unrecorded immune exposures. PCR involved 60 Vbeta and 13 Jbeta primers. The repertoire was sequenced with immunoSEQ multiplex PCR; TCRdb's copy has only in-frame clones and lacks some. Among approximately 110,000 clones listed, over 60% were seen once. Regarding this clone: The antigen remains undetermined.

Sequenced: PBMCs. The chain employs TRBV4-1 and TRBJ2-7, with 8 nucleotides matching TRBD2. The clonotype was recovered from a man over 45 in good health and CMV-seronegative. The CDR3 loop is CASSQKRGSSYEQYF. CDR3 coding DNA: TGCGCCAGCAGCCAAAAGCGGGGGAGCTCCTACGAGCAGTACTTC.